The clone carrying this T cell receptor beta chain has a single count. Its antigen is not identified. Germline values: CDR1 KGHSH, CDR2 LQKENI. The CDR3 totals 14 residues. V gave up 3 bases and J gave up 10 bases, with 16 bases separating them. This entry comes from a study of blood T cells in healthy people across ages. Overall study results and limits: The long-lived group displayed more naive CD4+ cells, plus higher diversity, than the aged donors did.

Donor samples were obtained from healthy Caucasian individuals from Russia, aged about 6 to 100. Each donor had around 9.8 milliliters of peripheral blood drawn. The second PCR ran roughly 6 to 11 cycles with a sample-barcoded 5' primer and J-beta primers. TCRdb called the 5' RACE reads again in MiXCR, with one record for every CDR3 protein. The table has around 1,700,000 distinct CDR3 sequences, 28% seen once. This rearrangement joins TRBV18 to TRBJ2-1; possible D gene TRBD2, 5 bases. The source material was blood. The TCR comes from a woman in her thirties in good health. CDR3 amino acids: CASSPSVEAGEQFF. CDR3 coding DNA: TGTGCCAGCTCACCGTCAGTTGAGGCGGGCGAGCAGTTCTTC.